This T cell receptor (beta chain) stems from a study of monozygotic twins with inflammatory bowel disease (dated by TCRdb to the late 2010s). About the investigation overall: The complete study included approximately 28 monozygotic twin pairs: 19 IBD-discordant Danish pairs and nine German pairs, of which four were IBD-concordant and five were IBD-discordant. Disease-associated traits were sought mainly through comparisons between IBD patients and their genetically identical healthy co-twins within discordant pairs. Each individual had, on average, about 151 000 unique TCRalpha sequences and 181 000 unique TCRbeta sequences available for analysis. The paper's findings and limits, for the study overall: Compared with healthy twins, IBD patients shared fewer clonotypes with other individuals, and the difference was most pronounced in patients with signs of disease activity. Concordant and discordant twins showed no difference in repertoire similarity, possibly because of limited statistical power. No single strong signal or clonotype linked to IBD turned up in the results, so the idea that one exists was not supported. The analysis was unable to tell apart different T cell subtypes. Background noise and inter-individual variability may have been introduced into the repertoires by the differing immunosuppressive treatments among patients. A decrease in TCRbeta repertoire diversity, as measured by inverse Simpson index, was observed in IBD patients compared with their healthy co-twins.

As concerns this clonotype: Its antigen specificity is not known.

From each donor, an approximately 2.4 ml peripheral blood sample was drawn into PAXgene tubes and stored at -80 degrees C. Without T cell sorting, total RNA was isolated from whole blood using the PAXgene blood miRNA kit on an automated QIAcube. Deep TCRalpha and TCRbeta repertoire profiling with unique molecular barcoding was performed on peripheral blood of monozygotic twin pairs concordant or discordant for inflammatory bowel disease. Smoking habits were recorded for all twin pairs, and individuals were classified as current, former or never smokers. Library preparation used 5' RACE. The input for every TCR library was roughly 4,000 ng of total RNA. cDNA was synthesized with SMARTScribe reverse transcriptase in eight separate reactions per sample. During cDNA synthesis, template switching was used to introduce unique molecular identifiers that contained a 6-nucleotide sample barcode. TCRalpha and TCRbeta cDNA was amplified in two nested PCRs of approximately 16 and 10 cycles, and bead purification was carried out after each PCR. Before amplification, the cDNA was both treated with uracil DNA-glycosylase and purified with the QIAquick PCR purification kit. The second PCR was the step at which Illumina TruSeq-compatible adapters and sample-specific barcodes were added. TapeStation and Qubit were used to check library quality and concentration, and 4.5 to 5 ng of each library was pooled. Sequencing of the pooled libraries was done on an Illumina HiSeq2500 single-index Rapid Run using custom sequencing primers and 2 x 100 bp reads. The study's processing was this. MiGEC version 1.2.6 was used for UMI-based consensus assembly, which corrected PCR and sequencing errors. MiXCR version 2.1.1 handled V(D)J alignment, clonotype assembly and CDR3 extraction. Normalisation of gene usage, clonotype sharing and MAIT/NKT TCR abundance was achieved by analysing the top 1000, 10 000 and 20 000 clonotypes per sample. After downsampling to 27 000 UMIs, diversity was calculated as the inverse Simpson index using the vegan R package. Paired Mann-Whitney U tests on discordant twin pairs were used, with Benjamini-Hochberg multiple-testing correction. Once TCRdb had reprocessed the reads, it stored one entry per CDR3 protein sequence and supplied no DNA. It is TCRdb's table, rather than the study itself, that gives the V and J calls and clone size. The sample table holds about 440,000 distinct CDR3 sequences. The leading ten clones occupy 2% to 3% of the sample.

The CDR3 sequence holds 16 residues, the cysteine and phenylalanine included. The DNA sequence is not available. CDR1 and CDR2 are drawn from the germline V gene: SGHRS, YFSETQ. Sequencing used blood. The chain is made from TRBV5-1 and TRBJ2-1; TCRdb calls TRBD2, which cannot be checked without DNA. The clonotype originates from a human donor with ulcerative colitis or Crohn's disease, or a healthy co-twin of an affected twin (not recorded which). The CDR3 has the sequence CASSPGGLDSYNEQFF.